This T cell receptor (beta chain) was sequenced during a study of control samples from healthy donors and cancer patients. The assay was immunoSEQ multiplex PCR, and TCRdb's table has in-frame clones only and misses some. The table lists about 80,000 clones, approximately 88% of them singletons. The germline gives CDR1 MNHEY, CDR2 SVGEGT. CDR3 size: 14 residues. Trimming left V 5 bases short and J 3 bases short, with 14 bases between. The source is a woman aged 55-69 years in good health. Sequencing input: blood. This chain connects TRBV6-2 or TRBV6-3 to TRBJ2-7; D is unclear. The CDR3: CASSRNYRGYEQYF. DNA for the CDR3: TGTGCCAGCAGTCGTAACTACCGAGGCTACGAGCAGTACTTC.